These T cell receptor beta chains were read from a single sample in a study of human T cells and chemical hapten exposure. MiXCR was run by TCRdb on the RACE reads, yielding one entry per CDR3 protein. There are more than 100,000 distinct CDR3 sequences in the sample; 12% to 15% occur only once, and 0.7% to 0.95% lies in the top ten. Source: whole blood, taken in connection with sensitization to the hapten diphenylcyclopropenone (DPC). Receptor source: a man between 18 and 29 years old with alopecia areata. Some clones in this sample may be carry-over from other donors' samples. Each CDR3 is given with its conserved first and last residue. A D gene is named only where the DNA matches it firmly. Expanded clones are given a class, and other clones once, few, many or no size at all.

D: TRBD2; V: TRBV4-3; J: TRBJ2-7; size: many; CDR3: CASSQDREGLAYTEQYF; DNA: TGCGCCAGCAGCCAAGATCGGGAGGGTCTAGCGTACACCGAGCAGTACTTC
D: NA; V: TRBV5-1; J: TRBJ1-6; size: NA; CDR3: CASSPRGGFSSYNSPLHF; DNA: TGCGCCAGCAGCCCCCGGGGGGGCTTTAGCTCCTATAATTCACCCCTCCACTTT
D: TRBD1; V: TRBV20-1; J: TRBJ1-4; size: NA; CDR3: CSAGQGAGGEKLFF; DNA: TGCAGTGCTGGCCAGGGGGCTGGTGGTGAAAAACTGTTTTTT
D: TRBD1; V: TRBV7-9; J: TRBJ2-3; size: NA; CDR3: CASSQPNGDRGIGTQYF; DNA: TGTGCCAGCAGCCAGCCAAACGGGGACAGGGGAATTGGTACGCAGTATTTT
D: TRBD1; V: TRBV7-3; J: TRBJ1-2; size: NA; CDR3: CASSQGDRVLGYTF; DNA: TGTGCCAGCAGCCAGGGGGACAGGGTTCTTGGCTACACCTTC
D: TRBD1; V: TRBV4-3; J: TRBJ2-7; size: NA; CDR3: CASSQDLHRGYEQYF; DNA: TGCGCCAGCAGCCAAGATTTGCACAGGGGCTACGAGCAGTACTTC
D: TRBD2; V: TRBV6-6; J: TRBJ2-3; size: NA; CDR3: CASSYSSGLVLTF; DNA: TGTGCCAGCAGTTACTCGTCGGGACTAGTTTTAACCTTT
D: NA; V: TRBV4-3; J: TRBJ1-1; size: few; CDR3: CASSLQSYNTEAFF; DNA: TGCGCCAGCAGCCTCCAAAGTTATAACACTGAAGCTTTCTTT
D: NA; V: TRBV10-3; J: TRBJ1-1; size: few; CDR3: CAISEQESNTEAFF; DNA: TGTGCCATCAGTGAGCAGGAGTCGAACACTGAAGCTTTCTTT
D: TRBD2; V: TRBV4-1; J: TRBJ2-7; size: NA; CDR3: CASSQEFRGGYEQYF; DNA: TGCGCCAGCAGCCAAGAGTTCCGGGGGGGCTACGAGCAGTACTTC
D: TRBD1; V: TRBV11-1; J: TRBJ2-7; size: NA; CDR3: CASSAGGQELWAYKYF; DNA: TGTGCCAGCAGCGCCGGGGGACAGGAGCTATGGGCGTATAAGTACTTC
D: NA; V: TRBV4-2; J: TRBJ2-5; size: few; CDR3: CASSQIQGRPQETQYF; DNA: TGTGCCAGCAGCCAGATCCAGGGAAGGCCCCAAGAGACCCAGTACTTC
D: NA; V: TRBV7-9; J: TRBJ1-1; size: NA; CDR3: CASSVSGGIAEAFF; DNA: TGTGCCAGCAGCGTCAGCGGGGGTATAGCTGAAGCTTTCTTT
D: NA; V: TRBV6-2/TRBV6-3; J: TRBJ1-1; size: many; CDR3: CASSYRDNTEAFF; DNA: TGTGCCAGCAGTTACAGGGACAACACTGAAGCTTTCTTT
D: NA; V: TRBV14; J: TRBJ1-1; size: NA; CDR3: CASSQGKEKLNTEAFF; DNA: TGTGCCAGCAGCCAAGGGAAGGAAAAACTGAACACTGAAGCTTTCTTT
D: NA; V: TRBV5-1; J: TRBJ2-3; size: NA; CDR3: CASSPAQFSGIDTQYF; DNA: TGCGCCAGCAGCCCGGCACAGTTCAGTGGCATAGATACGCAGTATTTT
D: NA; V: TRBV6-1; J: TRBJ2-7; size: NA; CDR3: CASSVFRYEQYF; DNA: TGTGCCAGCAGTGTTTTCAGATACGAGCAGTACTTC
D: TRBD2; V: TRBV10-3; J: TRBJ2-5; size: few; CDR3: CAISEAGGGTQYF; DNA: TGTGCCATCAGTGAAGCGGGGGGTGGGACCCAGTACTTC
D: NA; V: TRBV14; J: TRBJ2-5; size: many; CDR3: CASSRIGREETQYF; DNA: TGTGCCAGCAGCCGCATCGGCAGGGAAGAGACCCAGTACTTC
D: NA; V: TRBV4-1; J: TRBJ1-5; size: NA; CDR3: CASSQARNQPQHF; DNA: TGCGCCAGCAGCCAAGCGAGGAATCAGCCCCAGCATTTT
D: TRBD1; V: TRBV4-3; J: TRBJ1-1; size: few; CDR3: CASSQERTGSGEAFF; DNA: TGCGCCAGCAGCCAAGAAAGGACAGGGAGTGGTGAAGCTTTCTTT
D: NA; V: TRBV6-6; J: TRBJ1-5; size: many; CDR3: CASVGALGAQHF; DNA: TGTGCCAGCGTTGGGGCGCTAGGGGCCCAGCATTTT
D: NA; V: TRBV7-3; J: TRBJ2-5; size: NA; CDR3: CASSSGPIYQETQYF; DNA: TGTGCCAGCAGCTCGGGACCGATCTACCAAGAGACCCAGTACTTC
D: NA; V: TRBV7-2; J: TRBJ1-6; size: few; CDR3: CASSFLAGGNSPLHF; DNA: TGTGCCAGCAGCTTTTTGGCAGGAGGAAATTCACCCCTCCACTTT
D: NA; V: TRBV5-5; J: TRBJ2-3; size: many; CDR3: CASSLVRVSFPDTQYF; DNA: TGTGCCAGCAGCTTGGTACGTGTCAGCTTTCCAGATACGCAGTATTTT
D: TRBD2; V: TRBV7-6; J: TRBJ2-1; size: few; CDR3: CASSPERNTGGEQFF; DNA: TGTGCCAGCAGCCCTGAGCGAAACACGGGGGGTGAGCAGTTCTTC
D: TRBD2; V: TRBV7-8; J: TRBJ2-3; size: few; CDR3: CASSLARGGATDTQYF; DNA: TGTGCCAGCAGCTTAGCGCGCGGGGGGGCCACGGATACGCAGTATTTT
D: NA; V: TRBV4-2; J: TRBJ1-3; size: NA; CDR3: CASSQSQGSGNTIYF; DNA: TGTGCCAGCAGCCAAAGTCAGGGTTCTGGAAACACCATATATTTT
D: NA; V: TRBV5-6; J: TRBJ1-1; size: few; CDR3: CASSLEVAEAFF; DNA: TGTGCCAGCAGCTTGGAAGTTGCTGAAGCTTTCTTT
D: NA; V: TRBV9; J: TRBJ2-3; size: few; CDR3: CASSVISTDTQYF; DNA: TGTGCCAGCAGCGTGATTAGCACAGATACGCAGTATTTT
D: NA; V: TRBV10-1; J: TRBJ2-2; size: NA; CDR3: CASSAGATGELFF; DNA: TGCGCCAGCAGTGCAGGGGCTACCGGGGAGCTGTTTTTT
D: NA; V: TRBV7-6; J: TRBJ2-7; size: NA; CDR3: CASSLVWLDSYSPYNEQYF; DNA: TGTGCCAGCAGCTTAGTTTGGCTGGACTCTTACTCCCCCTACAATGAGCAGTACTTC
D: NA; V: TRBV19; J: TRBJ2-7; size: NA; CDR3: CASSVSLRDPYSYEQYF; DNA: TGTGCCAGTAGCGTCTCCCTCCGGGACCCGTACTCCTACGAGCAGTACTTC
D: NA; V: TRBV7-9; J: TRBJ2-3; size: few; CDR3: CASSLSWEDRTDTQYF; DNA: TGTGCCAGCAGCTTATCATGGGAGGACCGCACAGATACGCAGTATTTT
D: TRBD1; V: TRBV5-1; J: TRBJ1-6; size: NA; CDR3: CASSFGTGARSPLHF; DNA: TGCGCCAGCAGCTTTGGGACAGGGGCGAGGTCACCCCTCCACTTT
D: TRBD1; V: TRBV6-5; J: TRBJ1-2; size: NA; CDR3: CASSRSDRLYGYTF; DNA: TGTGCCAGCAGTCGATCGGACAGGCTATATGGCTACACCTTC
D: TRBD1; V: TRBV28; J: TRBJ1-1; size: NA; CDR3: CASTPGQRNTEAFF; DNA: TGTGCCAGCACACCGGGACAGCGGAACACTGAAGCTTTCTTT
D: NA; V: TRBV7-6; J: TRBJ1-1; size: NA; CDR3: CASSLAEGDTEAFF; DNA: TGTGCCAGCAGCTTGGCGGAGGGGGACACTGAAGCTTTCTTT
D: NA; V: TRBV7-9; J: TRBJ1-2; size: many; CDR3: CASSFGDRAYGYTF; DNA: TGTGCCAGCAGCTTCGGAGATAGGGCCTATGGCTACACCTTC
D: NA; V: TRBV29-1; J: TRBJ2-2; size: few; CDR3: CSAPSATGELFF; DNA: TGCAGCGCCCCTTCCGCCACCGGGGAGCTGTTTTTT
D: NA; V: TRBV3-1; J: TRBJ1-4; size: NA; CDR3: CASSQAGEEKLFF; DNA: TGTGCCAGCAGCCAAGCAGGGGAGGAAAAACTGTTTTTT
D: NA; V: TRBV4-2; J: TRBJ2-2; size: few; CDR3: CASSQQGTSMFAGELFF; DNA: TGTGCCAGCAGCCAACAAGGCACTAGTATGTTCGCCGGGGAGCTGTTTTTT
D: TRBD2; V: TRBV28; J: TRBJ2-3; size: NA; CDR3: CASSITPGLAGGTDTQYF; DNA: TGTGCCAGCAGTATAACACCGGGACTAGCGGGGGGAACAGATACGCAGTATTTT
D: NA; V: TRBV7-2; J: TRBJ2-3; size: NA; CDR3: CASTRWDTQYF; DNA: TGTGCCAGCACTCGCTGGGATACGCAGTATTTT
D: NA; V: TRBV24-1; J: TRBJ1-1; size: few; CDR3: CATRQGQNTEAFF; DNA: TGTGCCACCAGGCAGGGACAGAACACTGAAGCTTTCTTT
D: TRBD1; V: TRBV4-3; J: TRBJ1-1; size: NA; CDR3: CASSQDQQGLAEAFF; DNA: TGCGCCAGCAGCCAAGATCAACAGGGGCTTGCTGAAGCTTTCTTT
D: NA; V: TRBV18; J: TRBJ1-5; size: few; CDR3: CASSLVTAVSNQPQHF; DNA: TGTGCCAGCTCACTAGTGACAGCTGTGAGCAATCAGCCCCAGCATTTT
D: NA; V: TRBV7-9; J: TRBJ1-1; size: few; CDR3: CASSLGARAFEAFF; DNA: TGTGCCAGCAGCTTAGGGGCCCGCGCGTTTGAAGCTTTCTTT
D: NA; V: TRBV7-9; J: TRBJ1-1; size: NA; CDR3: CASSLELAEAFF; DNA: TGTGCCAGCAGCTTAGAGCTGGCTGAAGCTTTCTTT
D: NA; V: TRBV6-2/TRBV6-3; J: TRBJ2-1; size: NA; CDR3: CASSPFAGARNEQFF; DNA: TGTGCCAGCAGTCCCTTCGCGGGGGCCCGAAATGAGCAGTTCTTC
D: TRBD1; V: TRBV7-9; J: TRBJ1-1; size: NA; CDR3: CASSSRTGENTEAFF; DNA: TGTGCCAGCAGCTCCCGGACAGGGGAGAACACTGAAGCTTTCTTT
D: NA; V: TRBV12-3/TRBV12-4; J: TRBJ2-7; size: many; CDR3: CASSLDSYEQYF; DNA: TGTGCCAGCAGTCTCGACAGCTACGAGCAGTACTTC
D: NA; V: TRBV29-1; J: TRBJ2-6; size: NA; CDR3: CSVVLTYGANVLTF; DNA: TGCAGCGTTGTCTTGACATATGGGGCCAACGTCCTGACTTTC
D: TRBD2; V: TRBV6-5; J: TRBJ2-1; size: NA; CDR3: CASSYSGSSYNEQFF; DNA: TGTGCCAGCAGTTACAGCGGGAGCTCCTACAATGAGCAGTTCTTC
D: TRBD2; V: TRBV20-1; J: TRBJ2-1; size: few; CDR3: CSARDRGGYNEQFF; DNA: TGCAGTGCTAGAGACCGCGGGGGTTACAATGAGCAGTTCTTC
D: NA; V: TRBV6-2/TRBV6-3; J: TRBJ1-1; size: many; CDR3: CASSRDYHSEAFF; DNA: TGTGCCAGCAGTCGGGACTACCACAGTGAAGCTTTCTTT
D: NA; V: TRBV7-8; J: TRBJ2-5; size: few; CDR3: CASSPRWQGRETQYF; DNA: TGTGCCAGCAGTCCAAGGTGGCAGGGCCGCGAGACCCAGTACTTC